The present TCR beta chain was sequenced within a study of PD-1 blockade in classical Hodgkin lymphoma. Study results and limitations: Repertoire differences lack defined causes, possibly disease activity or prior therapy. It was reported that newly diagnosed patients had less baseline TCR diversity than healthy donors.

As regards this clone: Its antigen is not known.

Clones were read by immunoSEQ multiplex PCR, and TCRdb kept only the in-frame ones, dropping some. The table includes over 60,000 clones, about 93% detected once. Germline CDR1 is MDHEN and CDR2 is SYDVKM. The CDR3 loop spans 12 amino acids. Between the trimmed V and J ends, which lost 2 bases and 12 bases, there was a span of 11 bases. Time point of the sample: newly diagnosed, previously untreated cHL patient sample. The receptor was isolated from a human donor with classical Hodgkin lymphoma. Sequencing used peripheral blood mononuclear cells (PBMCs). This rearrangement joins TRBV28 to TRBJ2-1; D gene ambiguous. CDR3 coding DNA: TGTGCCAGCAGTTTAGTGGTGACCGGGCAGTTCTTC. It yields the protein CASSLVVTGQFF.